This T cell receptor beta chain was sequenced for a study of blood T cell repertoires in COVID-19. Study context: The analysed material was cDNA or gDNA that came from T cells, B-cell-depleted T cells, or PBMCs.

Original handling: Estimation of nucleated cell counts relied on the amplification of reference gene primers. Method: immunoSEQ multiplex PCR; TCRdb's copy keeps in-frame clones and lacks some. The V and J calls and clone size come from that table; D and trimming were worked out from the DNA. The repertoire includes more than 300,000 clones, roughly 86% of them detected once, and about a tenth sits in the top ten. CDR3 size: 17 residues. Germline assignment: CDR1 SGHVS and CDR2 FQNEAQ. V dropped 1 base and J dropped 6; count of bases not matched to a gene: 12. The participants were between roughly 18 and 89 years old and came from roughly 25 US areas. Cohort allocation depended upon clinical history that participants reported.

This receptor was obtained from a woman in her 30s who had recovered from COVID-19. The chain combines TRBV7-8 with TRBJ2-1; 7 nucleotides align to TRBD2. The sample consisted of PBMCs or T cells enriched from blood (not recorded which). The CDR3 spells CASSLESGGGATNEQFF. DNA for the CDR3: TGTGCCAGCAGCTTAGAATCTGGGGGGGGAGCCACCAATGAGCAGTTCTTC.